These T cell receptor beta chains were read from a single sample in a study of cytomegalovirus exposure and HLA in healthy donors. Data came from immunoSEQ multiplex PCR; TCRdb stores just in-frame clones and leaves some out. The sample has approximately 190,000 clones; roughly four fifths are singletons. What was sequenced was PBMCs. The receptors stem from a young woman in good health and CMV-seropositive. Both conserved end residues are part of each CDR3. The order of the fields is J gene, clone size, V gene, D gene, CDR3 DNA, CDR3 protein. D genes are given only for firm matches. Size tells how often a clone was seen (once, few, many) or the class of an expanded clone, and some rows leave it out.

TRBJ2-5 | NA | TRBV9 | NA | TGTGCCAGCAGCGTCGGGTGGCGAGAGACCCAGTACTTC | CASSVGWRETQYF
TRBJ1-1 | NA | TRBV6-6 | NA | TGTGCCAGCGGCCGGGATTTGAACACTGAAGCTTTCTTT | CASGRDLNTEAFF
TRBJ1-2 | NA | TRBV6-6 | NA | TGTGCCAGCAGTTCCCTCGGCGGTTATGGCTACACCTTC | CASSSLGGYGYTF
TRBJ2-3 | NA | TRBV6-4 | TRBD1 | TGTGCCAGCAGCCCCGGGACAGGAGACACAGATACGCAGTATTTT | CASSPGTGDTDTQYF
TRBJ1-5 | NA | TRBV30 | NA | TGTGCCTGGAGCCCCCCGACTGAATATCAGCCCCAGCATTTT | CAWSPPTEYQPQHF
TRBJ1-4 | NA | TRBV25-1 | TRBD1 | TGTGCCAGCAGTGACTGGAGAGGGGGCAGTAATGAAAAACTGTTTTTT | CASSDWRGGSNEKLFF
TRBJ2-6 | few | TRBV2 | TRBD1 | TGTGCCAGCAGTGCGTGGGACAGCGGGGCCAACGTCCTGACTTTC | CASSAWDSGANVLTF
TRBJ1-3 | NA | TRBV7-9 | NA | TGTGCCAGCAGCTTATCTAGTGGAAACACCATATATTTT | CASSLSSGNTIYF
TRBJ2-7 | NA | TRBV27 | NA | TGTGCCAGCAGGTTACAGGGTCGAATCTACGAGCAGTACTTC | CASRLQGRIYEQYF
TRBJ2-5 | NA | TRBV7-8 | NA | TGTGCCAGCAGCTTAGTAGGCACTTCGGGGACCCAGTACTTC | CASSLVGTSGTQYF
TRBJ2-3 | NA | TRBV7-6 | TRBD2 | TGTGCCAGCAGCTTACAGGGACTAGCAACGCAGTATTTT | CASSLQGLATQYF
TRBJ1-2 | NA | TRBV7-6 | TRBD1 | TGTGCCAGCAGCTTGAATCTGCAGGGGGCTAGTGGCTACACCTTC | CASSLNLQGASGYTF
TRBJ2-7 | NA | TRBV30 | TRBD2 | TGTGCCTGGAGTGGGGGGGGTGGGCAGTACTTC | CAWSGGGGQYF
TRBJ1-3 | NA | TRBV9 | NA | TGTGCCAGCAGCGAACAGGGTGCTGGAAACACCATATATTTT | CASSEQGAGNTIYF
TRBJ1-2 | few | TRBV4-3 | NA | TGCGCCAGCAGCCAAGATCTGGGCGAGCACTATGGCTACACCTTC | CASSQDLGEHYGYTF
TRBJ1-2 | NA | TRBV11-2 | NA | TGTGCCAGCAGCTTGGAAAACAGGGATGGGGGCTACACCTTC | CASSLENRDGGYTF
TRBJ1-3 | NA | TRBV5-4 | NA | TGTGCCAGCAGCTTGGTCCCAGGGGACACCATATATTTT | CASSLVPGDTIYF
TRBJ2-2 | NA | TRBV7-9 | NA | TGTGCCAGCAGCTTGCCAGGGGCCGGGGAGCTGTTTTTT | CASSLPGAGELFF
TRBJ2-1 | NA | TRBV6-6 | NA | TGTGCCAGCAGGGGAGGGGGGGATGAGCAGTTCTTC | CASRGGGDEQFF
TRBJ1-5 | NA | TRBV27 | NA | TGTGCCAGCAGTTTATCGGGAGGGAGCAATCAGCCCCAGCATTTT | CASSLSGGSNQPQHF
TRBJ2-7 | NA | TRBV5-5 | TRBD1 | TGTGCCAGCAGCTTAGCCGGGACAGGGACACTAAAAGAGCAGTACTTC | CASSLAGTGTLKEQYF
TRBJ1-6 | NA | TRBV4-1 | NA | TGCGCCAGCAGCCAAGCCCCGGGAGGGGGATCACCCCTCCACTTT | CASSQAPGGGSPLHF
TRBJ1-1 | NA | TRBV4-2 | NA | TGTGCCAGCAGCCAAACAGACACTGAAGCTTTCTTT | CASSQTDTEAFF
TRBJ1-1 | NA | TRBV7-9 | NA | TGTGCCAGCAGCTTACGGCCGGCGGTATCTTTGAACACTGAAGCTTTCTTT | CASSLRPAVSLNTEAFF
TRBJ2-3 | NA | TRBV6-4 | TRBD2 | TGTGCCAGCAGTGACGGGCCTAGCGGGGGTACAGATACGCAGTATTTT | CASSDGPSGGTDTQYF
TRBJ2-1 | NA | TRBV5-8 | TRBD1 | TGTGCCAGCAGCAGACAGGGGGCGCGGGGCTCCTACAATGAGCAGTTCTTC | CASSRQGARGSYNEQFF
TRBJ2-3 | NA | TRBV15 | NA | TGTGCCACCAGCAGAGATTTAGCGGTAGGCACAGATACGCAGTATTTT | CATSRDLAVGTDTQYF
TRBJ1-5 | NA | TRBV9 | NA | TGTGCCAGCAGCGCCCACAGGGACGGTCAGCCCCAGCATTTT | CASSAHRDGQPQHF
TRBJ1-1 | once | TRBV7-2 | NA | TGTGCCAGCAGCTTAGCGGTGGGGGGGACTGAAGCTTTCTTT | CASSLAVGGTEAFF
TRBJ2-5 | NA | TRBV6-5 | NA | TGTGCCACCGCGGACACCTCCTCGGGAGAGACCCAGTACTTC | CATADTSSGETQYF
TRBJ2-5 | once | TRBV20-1 | NA | TGCAGTGCTCGGTACCAAGAGACCCAGTACTTC | CSARYQETQYF
TRBJ2-5 | NA | TRBV4-1 | NA | TGCGCCAGCAGCGAAGGCCAGGGGGGAGCAGAGACCCAGTACTTC | CASSEGQGGAETQYF
TRBJ1-2 | NA | TRBV9 | TRBD1 | TGTGCCAGCAGCCCCGACAGGGACTATGGCTACACCTTC | CASSPDRDYGYTF
TRBJ1-4 | NA | TRBV19 | NA | TGTGCCAGTAGCCCTCTGGGGGGGCGGTATGAAAAACTGTTTTTT | CASSPLGGRYEKLFF
TRBJ1-2 | NA | TRBV28 | TRBD1 | TGTGCCAGCAGTTTACCTCCAAAGGCAGGGGGCCTTAGAGGCTACACCTTC | CASSLPPKAGGLRGYTF
TRBJ1-4 | NA | TRBV5-1 | NA | TGCGCCAGCAGTTCTAATTCAGGGCAGGGGGAAAAACTGTTTTTT | CASSSNSGQGEKLFF
TRBJ2-7 | once | TRBV6-5 | TRBD1 | TGTGCCAGCAGTCCCGACAGGGTTTTGTACGAGCAGTACTTC | CASSPDRVLYEQYF
TRBJ2-1 | NA | TRBV5-4 | TRBD2 | TGTGCCAGCAGTCATTCTAGCGGCCGTTACAATGAGCAGTTCTTC | CASSHSSGRYNEQFF
TRBJ1-2 | NA | TRBV28 | NA | TGTGCCAGCAGTTTATTCGGGACAAACTATGGCTACACCTTC | CASSLFGTNYGYTF
TRBJ2-1 | NA | TRBV9 | TRBD2 | TGTGCCAGCAGCTGGACTAGCGGGGTAGTCAATGAGCAGTTCTTC | CASSWTSGVVNEQFF
TRBJ2-1 | NA | TRBV6-5 | NA | TGTGCCAGCCGAAAATTTCAGGGTAGCTACAATGAGCAGTTCTTC | CASRKFQGSYNEQFF
TRBJ1-2 | NA | TRBV7-2 | TRBD1 | TGTGCCAGCAGCTCGCGTTTCGGGACAGGGGGATCTAACTATGGCTACACCTTC | CASSSRFGTGGSNYGYTF
TRBJ2-5 | NA | TRBV27 | NA | TGTGCCAGCAGTTTAACAGGTGTTGCACAAGAGACCCAGTACTTC | CASSLTGVAQETQYF
TRBJ2-2 | NA | TRBV7-3 | TRBD1 | TGTGCCAGCAGCTCGGGACAGGGAAGAACCGGGGAGCTGTTTTTT | CASSSGQGRTGELFF
TRBJ1-2 | NA | TRBV19 | NA | TGTGCCAGCAACCACAGGCCATATGGCTACACCTTC | CASNHRPYGYTF
TRBJ2-7 | NA | TRBV7-3 | TRBD1 | TGTGCCAGCAGCCGGGATCTCGGGACAGGGGCCTACGAGCAGTACTTC | CASSRDLGTGAYEQYF
TRBJ1-2 | NA | TRBV6-5 | TRBD1 | TGTGCCAGCAGTTACGACAGGGATTCGGTTTATGGCTACACCTTC | CASSYDRDSVYGYTF
TRBJ1-2 | NA | TRBV11-2 | TRBD1 | TGTGCCAGCAGTCTCTACCTGGGGACAGGCTCCTTTCTTAACTATGGCTACACCTTC | CASSLYLGTGSFLNYGYTF
TRBJ1-1 | NA | TRBV19 | NA | TGTGCCAGTAAAATCCCCAGGCAGGCTGGCCCTGAAGCTTTCTTT | CASKIPRQAGPEAFF
TRBJ1-1 | NA | TRBV11-3 | TRBD1 | TGTGCCAGCAGCTTAGTCATCGGACAGGGAGCTTTCTTT | CASSLVIGQGAFF
TRBJ2-5 | NA | TRBV27 | TRBD2 | TGTGCCAGCCCTTATAGCGGGGGGGACCAGTACCAAGAGACCCAGTACTTC | CASPYSGGDQYQETQYF
TRBJ1-4 | NA | TRBV27 | TRBD1 | TGTGCCAGCAGTTCCTGGGACAGGGGGCATGAAAAACTGTTTTTT | CASSSWDRGHEKLFF
TRBJ1-3 | once | TRBV4-1 | TRBD1 | TGCGCCAGCAGCTCCACGGGGCAGGGGGTCTCTGGAAACACCATATATTTT | CASSSTGQGVSGNTIYF